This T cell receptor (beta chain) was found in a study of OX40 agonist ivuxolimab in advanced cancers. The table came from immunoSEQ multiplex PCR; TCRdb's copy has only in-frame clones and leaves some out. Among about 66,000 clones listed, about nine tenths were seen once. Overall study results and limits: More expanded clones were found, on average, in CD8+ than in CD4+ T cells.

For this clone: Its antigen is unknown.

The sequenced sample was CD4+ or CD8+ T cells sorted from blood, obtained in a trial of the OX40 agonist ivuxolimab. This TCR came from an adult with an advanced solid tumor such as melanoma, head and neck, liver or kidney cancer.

The CDR3 bases are TGTGCCAGCAGTTACGTTCAGCGCCAAGAGACCCAGTACTTC. This translates into CASSYVQRQETQYF. This chain connects TRBV6-5 to TRBJ2-5; D uncertain. The CDR3 loop spans 14 amino acids. V lost 2 bases and J lost 1, with 8 bases in between. Looked up from germline, CDR1 is MNHEY and CDR2 is SVGAGI.